These 13 T cell receptor beta chains were sequenced from one sample in a study of human T cells and chemical hapten exposure. Specified time point: healthy volunteer bleed at 6 weeks. Unfractionated whole blood was the source from which total RNA was extracted. TCRdb re-called the RACE reads with MiXCR, one entry per CDR3 protein. The data hold 65,000 to 95,000 distinct CDR3 sequences, with 8.5% to 10% observed a single time. The sequencing input was whole blood. These receptor sequences come from a female donor in good health. Some clones in this sample may be carry-over from other donors' samples.

This clonotype was observed at least ten times. The CDR3 nucleotides read TGTGCCAGCAGCTTAGGGGGGACGTCCACCTACGAGCAGTACTTC. Translated, it gives CASSLGGTSTYEQYF. The chain links TRBV7-2 to TRBJ2-7; D could derive from TRBD1 or TRBD2 (5 bases each). This CDR3 has 15 residues. V gave up 1 base and J gave up 2 bases, with 12 bases separating them. Germline CDR1 is SGHTA and CDR2 is FQGNSA.

V and J are TRBV7-8 and TRBJ2-3; no firm D call. This CDR3 contains 15 residues. Germline CDR1 reads SGHVS; CDR2 reads FQNEAQ. V was trimmed by 5 bases and J by 0 bases, leaving 12 bases between them. Here the CDR3 reads CASSTPRISTDTQYF. In DNA form, the CDR3 reads TGTGCCAGCAGCACCCCGCGGATAAGCACAGATACGCAGTATTTT.

This clonotype has only a few counts. This rearrangement joins TRBV12-3 or TRBV12-4 to TRBJ1-1; 8 nucleotides match TRBD1. The CDR3 extends over 15 amino acids. V trimming: 6 bases; J trimming: 4 bases; junction bases outside the gene matches: 10. Here the CDR3 DNA reads TGTGCCAGCAGCCCTGACAGGGGAGCCGTCACTGAAGCTTTCTTT. It yields the protein CASSPDRGAVTEAFF.

This clonotype was found many times. J is TRBJ2-3 and V is TRBV20-1; D is ambiguous. Trimming took 3 bases from V and 6 from J, leaving 10 bases between them. The CDR3 spans 12 residues. From germline, CDR1 is DFQATT and CDR2 SNEGSKA (reference sequence). The CDR3 sequence is CSASPSLDTQYF. The CDR3 coding sequence is TGCAGTGCTAGTCCGTCCTTGGATACGCAGTATTTT.

With respect to this clonotype: One base away lies a much larger clone, so this may be a sequencing read error. As DNA, the CDR3 is TGCAGTGCTAGAGATGCTTCCCCTTCCACAGATACGCAGTATTTT. Protein: CSARDASPSTDTQYF. The chain combines TRBV20-1 with TRBJ2-3; no definite D call. There are 15 residues in the CDR3. The germline V gene has CDR1 DFQATT and CDR2 SNEGSKA (reference sequence). V lost 0 bases and J lost 2, with 12 bases in between.

This clonotype occurred a few times. The chain employs TRBV29-1 and TRBJ2-7; weak D call: TRBD1 (6 bases). Germline V gives CDR1 SQVTM, CDR2 ANQGSEA. The CDR3 sequence is 12 residues long. Trimming removed 7 bases at V and 0 bases at J, with 10 bases between. The CDR3 sequence is CSAQGRSYEQYF. The CDR3 DNA reads as TGCAGCGCACAGGGCCGCTCCTACGAGCAGTACTTC.

The chain employs TRBV4-2 and TRBJ2-1; a weak D match, TRBD2 (7 bases). Germline values: CDR1 LGHNA, CDR2 YNFKEQ. CDR3 length: 17 residues. Trimming left V 2 bases short and J 1 base short, with 15 bases between. The CDR3 region has the DNA TGTGCCAGCAGCCAAAGAACGGGGGGCTCGTCCTACAATGAGCAGTTCTTC. Residues: CASSQRTGGSSYNEQFF.

This clonotype was observed many times. CDR3 protein: CASSVGQYGEQYF. The CDR3 bases are TGTGCCAGCAGTGTCGGACAGTATGGGGAGCAGTACTTC. This chain uses TRBV12-3 or TRBV12-4 with TRBJ2-7; D is perhaps TRBD1 (6 bases). The CDR3 spans 13 residues. The V and J ends lost 5 bases and 7 bases respectively, with 15 bases between them.

In this sample, this clonotype turned up a few times. The gene calls are TRBV5-5 and TRBJ1-5; 7 bases align to TRBD1. Germline V lookup: CDR1 SGHKS, CDR2 YYEKEE (reference sequence). The CDR3 consists of 16 residues. Losses at the gene ends were 0 bases for V and 7 bases for J; bases not matched to a gene: 10. This CDR3 reads CASSLDDRDLGQPQHF. Here the CDR3 DNA reads TGTGCCAGCAGCTTGGACGACAGGGATTTGGGACAGCCCCAGCATTTT.

This clonotype was counted a few times. The chain combines TRBV12-5 with TRBJ1-3; no clear D. CDR3 length: 17 amino acids. V lost 1 base to trimming and J lost 3 bases, with 16 bases between them. Germline lookup yields CDR1 LGHNT and CDR2 FRNRAP. CDR3 amino acids: CASGLASTSSVGNTIYF. The CDR3 DNA sequence: TGTGCTAGTGGTTTGGCCTCGACAAGTTCAGTTGGAAACACCATATATTTT.

In its sample, this clonotype was seen many times. The J gene is TRBJ1-1, the V gene TRBV12-5, with D possibly matching TRBD1 (6 bases). CDR1 and CDR2 from the germline V gene are LGHNT and FRNRAP. Trimming shortened V by 1 base and J by 1 base, and 7 bases separated the two germline ends. The CDR3 is 14 residues long. The CDR3 bases are TGTGCTAGTGGTTTGGGGACAGCGAACACTGAAGCTTTCTTT. This codes for CASGLGTANTEAFF.

The chain employs TRBV29-1 and TRBJ2-7, with 11 bases identical to TRBD1. V trimming: 6 bases; J trimming: 6 bases; junction bases outside the gene matches: 10. CDR1 is SQVTM and CDR2 is ANQGSEA in the germline V gene. The CDR3 runs 14 residues. The CDR3 loop is CSVRTGGALVEQYF. CDR3 in DNA: TGCAGCGTACGGACAGGGGGCGCTCTGGTCGAGCAGTACTTC.

This clonotype was observed a few times. The genes are TRBV28 and TRBJ2-7, with a weak D call TRBD2 (5 bases). The CDR3 sequence is 16 residues long. Deletions cut 5 bases from V and 2 bases from J, with 19 bases between. Germline V gives CDR1 MDHEN, CDR2 SYDVKM. CDR3 loop: CASSPPRTLAPYEQYF. DNA of the CDR3: TGTGCCAGCAGTCCCCCCCGGACTCTAGCCCCCTACGAGCAGTACTTC. Full variable domain (rest looked up from reference TRBV28 and TRBJ2-7): DVKVTQSSRYLVKRTGEKVFLECVQDMDHENMFWYRQDPGLGLRLIYFSYDVKMKEKGDIPEGYSVSREKKERFSLILESASTNQTSMYLCASSPPRTLAPYEQYFGPGTRLTVT.